This T cell receptor beta chain was obtained from a study of T cell responses to AZD1222 COVID-19 vaccine. Findings of the study overall: Clonal diversity may have been underestimated in mostly white British donors. Recipients of two AZD1222 doses showed rising Spike-specific TCR breadth and depth.

Generated by immunoSEQ multiplex PCR, the TCRdb table keeps only in-frame clones and is missing some. The sample contains 150,000 to 200,000 clones, roughly 92% of which appear only once. The ends lost 4 bases at V and 6 bases at J; junction bases unmatched: 5. CDR1 is SGHRS and CDR2 is YFSETQ in the germline V gene. The CDR3 sequence is 13 residues long. This clone has a single count. Its antigen is not known. This specimen was peripheral blood, taken on day 0 of AZD1222 vaccination. The TCR was taken from an adult in good health. This sequence joins TRBV5-1 and TRBJ1-2, with 8 bases identical to TRBD1. The DNA for the CDR3 is TGCGCCAGCAGCACCGACAGGGGAAATGGCTACACCTTC. Translated: CASSTDRGNGYTF. The full variable domain, its missing parts supplied by reference TRBV5-1 and TRBJ1-2, is KAGVTQTPRYLIKTRGQQVTLSCSPISGHRSVSWYQQTPGQGLQFLFEYFSETQRNKGNFPGRFSGRQFSNSRSEMNVSTLELGDSALYLCASSTDRGNGYTFGSGTRLTVV.